This T cell receptor (beta chain) was observed in a study of early T cells in non-severe SARS-CoV-2 infection. Study overall: Sequencing input comprised bulk RNA from unsorted whole blood; chain pairing was not available.

Study results and limitations: Missing private and CD4 specificities, VDJdb matching favored anti-spike CD8 responses.

Trimming took 4 bases from V and 5 from J; bases not matched to a gene: 5. This CDR3 comprises 14 residues. Germline CDR1 LGHDT, CDR2 YNNKEL (reference sequence). On this clonotype itself: Its specificity is not known.

Researchers tagged individual cDNA molecules with unique molecular identifiers. TCRdb reprocessed the 5' RACE reads via MiXCR and lists one record per CDR3 protein. Of 64,000 or so distinct CDR3 sequences listed, 10% to 15% were seen once; the top ten hold around 1.4%. The specimen was whole blood, collected at baseline. This TCR came from an adult who was a healthcare worker with PCR-confirmed SARS-CoV-2 infection or an uninfected control (not recorded which). The genes are TRBV3-1 and TRBJ2-3; TRBD1 matches 8 bases. The CDR3 here is CASSRIQGVDTQYF. DNA for the CDR3: TGTGCCAGCAGCCGGATACAGGGGGTAGATACGCAGTATTTT.